These 23 T cell receptor beta chains originate from one sample sequenced in a study of cytomegalovirus exposure and HLA in healthy donors. The PCR ran on 60 Vbeta and 13 Jbeta primers. This table comes from immunoSEQ multiplex PCR, and its TCRdb copy is limited to in-frame clones, with some not included. Of hundreds of thousands of clones in the sample, around 80% were seen once. Material: PBMCs. The source is a woman aged 60-70 years in good health and CMV-seropositive.

As concerns this clone: This is likely a read error, given that the CDR3 carries no conserved phenylalanine or tryptophan at its end. This chain uses TRBV5-4 with TRBJ1-1, with D unresolved. Trimming left V 3 bases short and J 4 bases short, with 13 bases between. From germline, CDR1 is SGHNT and CDR2 YYREEE (reference sequence). This CDR3 is built from 14 residues. This CDR3 is CASSSGTSGTEAFL. In DNA form, the CDR3 reads TGTGCCAGCAGCTCTGGAACGTCAGGCACTGAAGCTTTCCTT.

This clone was observed a few times. This chain uses TRBV10-3 with TRBJ2-2; 9 bases line up with TRBD1. The CDR3 sequence is 14 residues long. Germline V lookup: CDR1 ENHRY, CDR2 SYGVKD. Trimming cost V 7 bases and J 3 bases; bases outside gene matches: 3. The chain's CDR3 is CAINGDRDTGELFF. Here the CDR3 DNA reads TGTGCCATCAACGGGGACAGGGACACCGGGGAGCTGTTTTTT.

This chain uses TRBV29-1 with TRBJ2-3; 8 nucleotides align to TRBD2. V was clipped by 6 bases and J by 2 bases; unmatched bases: 4. Germline assignment: CDR1 SQVTM and CDR2 ANQGSEA. The CDR3 is 13 residues long. CDR3 DNA: TGCAGCGTGCCACTAGCGGACACAGATACGCAGTATTTT. Translated, it gives CSVPLADTDTQYF.

This clone was picked up one time. CDR3 loop: CASTQLPGQGETQYF. In nucleotides, the CDR3 is TGTGCCAGCACCCAACTGCCCGGACAGGGAGAGACCCAGTACTTC. The chain is built from TRBV5-4 and TRBJ2-5; 8 bases agree with TRBD1. V lost 6 bases to trimming and J lost 4 bases; unmatched junction nucleotides: 11. Germline CDR1 is SGHNT and CDR2 is YYREEE (reference sequence). The CDR3 extends over 15 amino acids.

The V and J genes are TRBV5-1 and TRBJ1-2; D is ambiguous. In germline, CDR1 is SGHRS, CDR2 YFSETQ. The V end was cut by 1 base, the J end by 4 bases, with 17 bases between. This CDR3 is 16 amino acids long. The chain's CDR3 is CASSLWSGKWLYGYTF. The CDR3 bases are TGCGCCAGCAGCTTGTGGTCGGGGAAGTGGCTCTATGGCTACACCTTC.

The chain couples TRBV6-5 to TRBJ1-2, with 7 bases matching TRBD1. The germline gives CDR1 MNHEY, CDR2 SVGAGI. The CDR3 runs 13 residues. The V and J ends lost 9 bases and 8 bases, in that order; junction bases with no gene match: 12. The CDR3 coding sequence is TGTGCCAGTAAGGTTCGACAGGGTCAGGGCTACACCTTC. Protein sequence: CASKVRQGQGYTF.

The chain joins TRBV5-1 to TRBJ1-4; 10 bases match TRBD1. J gave up 5 bases and V 0 bases, and 1 base lay outside the gene matches. Germline CDR1 is SGHRS and CDR2 is YFSETQ. The CDR3 runs 15 residues. CDR3 DNA: TGCGCCAGCAGCTTGGGGGACAGGGGAAATGAAAAACTGTTTTTT. Its translation: CASSLGDRGNEKLFF.

This clone showed up just once. The rearrangement links TRBV7-8 to TRBJ1-2, with 9 positions matching TRBD1. CDR1 SGHVS and CDR2 FQNEAQ come from the germline V gene. The CDR3 has 15 amino acids. V was clipped by 5 bases and J by 8 bases; unmatched bases: 12. CDR3 nucleotide sequence: TGTGCCAGCAGCATTAGACAGGGGGAGAGGAGCGGCTACACCTTC. Translation: CASSIRQGERSGYTF.

This clone was seen a few times. The V call is TRBV12-5, the J call TRBJ1-1, with D possibly being TRBD1 (5 bases). This CDR3 is 14 amino acids long. V lost 7 bases to trimming and J lost 2 bases, with 14 bases between them. Germline-derived CDR1 and CDR2 are LGHNT and FRNRAP. CDR3 DNA: TGTGCTAGTGCTCCGGGGGGGACTAACACTGAAGCTTTCTTT. It translates to CASAPGGTNTEAFF.

In nucleotides, the CDR3 is TGTGCCAGCAGCCAGGGAGGGGGAGTCTACAATGAGCAGTTCTTC. Protein: CASSQGGGVYNEQFF. This sequence joins TRBV4-2 and TRBJ2-1, with TRBD2 as a possible D gene (7 bases). V dropped 3 bases and J dropped 3 bases, with 12 bases sitting between them. The CDR3 contains 15 residues. Germline lookup yields CDR1 LGHNA and CDR2 YNFKEQ.

The V call is TRBV5-6, the J call TRBJ1-1; possible D gene TRBD1, 6 bases. The CDR3 covers 16 residues. Germline-derived CDR1 and CDR2 are SGHDT and YYEEEE. Deletions cut 5 bases from V and 0 bases from J, with 17 bases between. CDR3 DNA: TGTGCCAGCAGTTACTGGGACAACTTTATGAACACTGAAGCTTTCTTT. Translating it yields CASSYWDNFMNTEAFF.

V usage is TRBV27 and J usage is TRBJ1-5, with D possibly matching TRBD1 (6 bases). The CDR3 consists of 15 residues. CDR1 MNHEY and CDR2 SMNVEV come from the germline V gene (reference sequence). V was shortened by 1 base and J by 3 bases, with 10 bases between the two germline ends. The DNA of the CDR3 is TGTGCCAGCAGTTTATTGGGGGACAACAATCAGCCCCAGCATTTT. Its translation: CASSLLGDNNQPQHF.

V gene TRBV19 combines with J gene TRBJ1-5, with 8 bases fitting TRBD1. CDR1 LNHDA and CDR2 SQIVND come from the germline V gene (reference sequence). Trimming took 3 bases from V and 4 from J; bases not matched to a gene: 2. The CDR3 has 14 amino acids. The CDR3 loop is CASSIRQGNQPQHF. CDR3 coding DNA: TGTGCCAGTAGTATCCGACAGGGGAATCAGCCCCAGCATTTT.

The rearrangement joins TRBV6-1 to TRBJ2-7; the D is unclear. CDR3 size: 15 residues. Per the germline V gene, CDR1 is MNHNS and CDR2 is SASEGT. Trimming removed 1 base from V and 4 bases from J, with 14 bases in between. The CDR3 protein is CASSEVRQPLYEQYF. As DNA, the CDR3 is TGTGCCAGCAGTGAAGTACGTCAACCGCTATACGAGCAGTACTTC.

The V and J genes are TRBV5-1 and TRBJ2-2; the match to TRBD1 covers 12 bases. The CDR3 has 15 amino acids. Germline lookup yields CDR1 SGHRS and CDR2 YFSETQ. The junction had 3 bases not matched to a gene; V was cut back by 4 bases and J by 5 bases. The CDR3 DNA reads TGCGCCAGCAGCGGGGACAGGGGGCGGACCGGGGAGCTGTTTTTT. Protein sequence: CASSGDRGRTGELFF.

The chain couples TRBV7-2 to TRBJ1-1; D is unresolved. Germline CDR1 SGHTA, CDR2 FQGNSA. The CDR3 is 13 amino acids. V was shortened by 5 bases and J by 0 bases, with 7 bases between the two germline ends. CDR3 sequence reads: CASSPYLNTEAFF. The DNA for the CDR3 is TGTGCCAGCAGCCCTTACTTGAACACTGAAGCTTTCTTT.

A few counts support this clone. The genes are TRBV29-1 and TRBJ1-2; 7 positions match TRBD1. V was pared by 6 bases and J by 4 bases, with 5 bases of the junction left unmatched. The CDR3 runs to 12 residues. Germline CDR1 SQVTM, CDR2 ANQGSEA. The CDR3 DNA reads TGCAGCGTGAGAACAGGGGTCTATGGCTACACCTTC. Its protein is CSVRTGVYGYTF.

A few counts support this clone. The rearrangement joins TRBV28 to TRBJ1-5, with a possible D match to TRBD1 (5 bases). Germline V gene data show CDR1 as MDHEN and CDR2 as SYDVKM. The CDR3 totals 17 residues. V lost 6 bases and J 1 base, leaving 19 bases between the germline ends. CDR3: CASRLAGTRQSNQPQHF. The CDR3 DNA follows: TGTGCCAGCAGACTAGCAGGGACCCGTCAGAGCAATCAGCCCCAGCATTTT.

The chain combines TRBV28 with TRBJ2-5, with TRBD1 matching 9 bases. J was trimmed by 7 bases and V by 4 bases; bases with no gene match: 4. Germline CDR1 MDHEN, CDR2 SYDVKM. The CDR3 covers 13 residues. The CDR3: CASSSGQGGTQYF. The DNA for the CDR3 is TGTGCCAGCAGTTCGGGACAGGGTGGGACCCAGTACTTC.

The rearrangement joins TRBV5-1 to TRBJ1-1; possible D gene TRBD1, 5 bases. CDR3 size: 14 residues. CDR1 SGHRS and CDR2 YFSETQ come from the germline V gene. V was pared by 4 bases and J by 0 bases, with 10 bases between. The CDR3: CASSTGGLNTEAFF. Here the CDR3 DNA reads TGCGCCAGCAGCACGGGGGGGTTGAACACTGAAGCTTTCTTT.

The table lists this clone with a few counts. This chain links TRBV12-5 with TRBJ1-4, with a weak D call TRBD1 (5 bases). Between the trimmed V and J ends, which lost 4 bases and 0 bases, there was a span of 9 bases. Germline V gene data show CDR1 as LGHNT and CDR2 as FRNRAP. The CDR3 spans 15 residues. The CDR3 DNA reads as TGTGCTAGTGGTTCCGTAGGGGCAACTAATGAAAAACTGTTTTTT. It is translated as CASGSVGATNEKLFF. Full variable domain (remainder filled in from reference TRBV12-5 and TRBJ1-4): DARVTQTPRHKVTEMGQEVTMRCQPILGHNTVFWYRQTMMQGLELLAYFRNRAPLDDSGMPKDRFSAEMPDATLATLKIQPSEPRDSAVYFCASGSVGATNEKLFFGSGTQLSVL.

The V gene is TRBV19, the J gene TRBJ1-5; D ambiguous. CDR3 length equals 17 residues. Germline CDR1 is LNHDA and CDR2 is SQIVND (reference sequence). Trimming shortened V by 3 bases and J by 0 bases, and 15 bases separated the two germline ends. The CDR3 loop is CASSMGRTLYSNQPQHF. CDR3 DNA: TGTGCCAGTAGTATGGGGAGGACCCTCTATAGCAATCAGCCCCAGCATTTT.

The CDR3 nucleotides are TGCGCCAGCAGTGGATCCGGACTAGCGGGAAAGGAGACCCAGTACTTC. Amino acid sequence: CASSGSGLAGKETQYF. The chain uses TRBV10-1 and TRBJ2-5, with 12 bases that match TRBD2. The CDR3 spans 16 residues. Germline-derived CDR1 and CDR2 are WNHNN and SYGVQD (reference sequence). V dropped 4 bases and J dropped 5; count of bases not matched to a gene: 8.